The clone carrying this TCR beta chain came up a few times. The antigen is not known. TCRdb re-analysed the 5' RACE reads in MiXCR, keeping a single row per CDR3 protein. The table includes about 60,000 distinct CDR3 sequences, 25% to 30% detected once. Findings of the study overall: Tumor Tregs overlapped most with tumor, then blood, naive CD4+ cells. The TCR gene usage of tumor memory CD4+ T cells clustered together with blood and lymph node memory CD4+ cells and with lymph node naive CD4+ cells.

Sequenced sample: tumor-infiltrating naive CD4+ T cells sorted from the breast tumor. Subset in this sample: naive CD4+ T cells, CD4+CD45RA+CD25-. This sequence originates from a female donor with breast cancer.

This CDR3 is CASREGLAKNIQYF. The CDR3 coding sequence is TGTGCCAGCAGGGAGGGACTAGCCAAAAACATTCAGTACTTC. The rearrangement joins TRBV6-5 to TRBJ2-4; tentative D call: TRBD2 (6 bases). This CDR3 contains 14 residues. V lost 6 bases and J 0 bases, leaving 9 bases between the germline ends. Germline CDR1 and CDR2: MNHEY and SVGAGI.